These 24 T cell receptor beta chains came from one sample sequenced in a study of T cell responses to AZD1222 COVID-19 vaccine. Only in-frame clones appear in the TCRdb table, and some are missing; sequencing was by immunoSEQ multiplex PCR. Of approximately 180,000 clones detected, around 94% appear once; the ten largest clones hold roughly a tenth. This specimen consisted of peripheral blood, obtained on day 0 of AZD1222 vaccination. All receptors come from an adult in good health.

The rearrangement joins TRBV6-5 to TRBJ1-2, with D possibly matching TRBD1 (5 bases). The length of the CDR3 is 13 residues. Germline CDR1 reads MNHEY; CDR2 reads SVGAGI. V shed 0 bases and J shed 4 bases, with 6 bases lying between them. The CDR3 loop is CASSYSTVYGYTF. CDR3 DNA sequence: TGTGCCAGCAGTTACTCGACAGTCTATGGCTACACCTTC.

The chain joins TRBV28 to TRBJ2-7; TRBD1 agrees at 12 bases. The CDR3 is 15 residues long. The trim removed 10 bases at V and 0 bases at J, leaving 7 bases unmatched. CDR1 and CDR2 from the germline V gene are MDHEN and SYDVKM. The CDR3 coding sequence is TGTGCCACCGGGACAGGGGGCCCCGACTCCTACGAGCAGTACGTC. This sequence encodes CATGTGGPDSYEQYV.

This chain links TRBV25-1 with TRBJ2-3, with 8 bases aligning to TRBD1. There are 14 residues in the CDR3. Germline lookup yields CDR1 MGHDK and CDR2 SYGVNS. Trimming at V came to 6 bases and at J to 2 bases, leaving 4 bases not matched to a gene. The CDR3 DNA follows: TGTGCCAGCAGGGAGACAGGGGTCACAGATACGCAGTATTTT. Translated, it gives CASRETGVTDTQYF.

The J gene is TRBJ1-4, the V gene TRBV19; D gene unclear. Trimming took off 3 bases at V and 10 bases at J, with 12 bases between the two ends. Germline lookup yields CDR1 LNHDA and CDR2 SQIVND (reference sequence). The CDR3 loop spans 13 amino acids. This chain's CDR3 is CASSISGSVKLFF. The CDR3 DNA follows: TGTGCCAGTAGTATTTCGGGTTCGGTAAAACTGTTTTTT.

This sequence joins TRBV28 and TRBJ2-4, with D perhaps TRBD1 or TRBD2 (6 bases each). V was pared by 3 bases and J by 0 bases, with 18 bases between. The CDR3 loop spans 18 amino acids. In germline, CDR1 is MDHEN, CDR2 SYDVKM. The CDR3 DNA follows: TGTGCCAGCAGTTTCCCACAGGGAGGCTTTCTAGCCAAAAACATTCAGTACTTC. Its protein is CASSFPQGGFLAKNIQYF.

This clone is a singleton in its sample. The CDR3 here is CASRLGLVDSDEQYF. DNA of the CDR3: TGTGCCAGCAGGCTGGGACTAGTCGATTCAGACGAGCAGTACTTC. The rearrangement joins TRBV2 to TRBJ2-7; 8 bases match TRBD2. The CDR3 runs 15 residues. Germline CDR1 is SNHLY and CDR2 is FYNNEI. Trimming at V came to 6 bases and at J to 5 bases, leaving 12 bases not matched to a gene.

This chain links TRBV2 with TRBJ1-4, with D possibly being TRBD1 (5 bases). This CDR3 has 14 residues. Per germline, CDR1 SNHLY and CDR2 FYNNEI. V was pared by 5 bases and J by 6 bases, with 13 bases between. This CDR3 reads CASSRLLGDEKLFF. The DNA of the CDR3 is TGTGCCAGCAGTCGGCTCCTGGGGGATGAAAAACTGTTTTTT.

The rearrangement joins TRBV4-2 to TRBJ1-1; D call uncertain. Germline CDR1 is LGHNA and CDR2 is YNFKEQ. Trimming shortened V by 1 base and J by 10 bases, and 13 bases separated the two germline ends. The CDR3 spans 13 residues. This CDR3 is CASSQARSSTAFF. The CDR3 DNA reads TGTGCCAGCAGCCAAGCTCGATCATCGACAGCTTTCTTT.

The genes are TRBV4-1 and TRBJ1-1; 10 bases fit TRBD1. The CDR3 length is 19 residues. V gave up 1 base and J gave up 2 bases; unmatched junction bases: 13. CDR1 is MGHRA and CDR2 is YSYEKL in the germline V gene. The CDR3 here is CASSQGIVRRDRGNTEAFF. The CDR3 DNA reads as TGCGCCAGCAGCCAAGGGATTGTCCGCCGGGACAGGGGCAACACTGAAGCTTTCTTT.

The rearrangement links TRBV7-9 to TRBJ1-4; 7 bases align to TRBD1. CDR3 length: 15 amino acids. Losses at the gene ends were 4 bases for V and 1 base for J; bases not matched to a gene: 3. Germline CDR1 is SEHNR and CDR2 is FQNEAQ (reference sequence). The CDR3 DNA reads TGTGCCAGCAGCTCCAACAGGGGAACTAATGAAAAACTGTTTTTT. Translating gives CASSSNRGTNEKLFF.

This chain uses TRBV6-5 with TRBJ2-2; a weak D match, TRBD1 (6 bases). Germline V lookup: CDR1 MNHEY, CDR2 SVGAGI. V was trimmed by 7 bases and J by 1 base, leaving 10 bases between them. The CDR3 length is 14 residues. CDR3 loop: CASTWGQNTGELFF. CDR3 coding DNA: TGTGCCAGCACTTGGGGACAGAACACCGGGGAGCTGTTTTTT.

This clone came up a few times. This rearrangement joins TRBV10-1 to TRBJ2-1, with 10 bases lining up with TRBD2. The CDR3 length is 15 residues. Germline trimming cut 4 bases from V and 7 bases from J; bases unmatched to any gene: 7. From germline, CDR1 is WNHNN and CDR2 SYGVQD (reference sequence). The CDR3 loop reads CASSGLAGVPNEQFF. The CDR3 DNA follows: TGCGCCAGCAGTGGCCTAGCGGGAGTCCCGAATGAGCAGTTCTTC.

The chain couples TRBV18 to TRBJ1-5, with D uncertain. Germline CDR1 reads KGHSH; CDR2 reads LQKENI. The CDR3 has 13 residues. Trimming took off 2 bases at V and 5 bases at J, with 7 bases between the two ends. The DNA for the CDR3 is TGTGCCAGCTCACCAAGGAACGATCAGCCCCAGCATTTT. Translation: CASSPRNDQPQHF.

CDR3 sequence: CASSHDDNEQFF. DNA for the CDR3: TGCGCCAGCAGTCACGACGACAATGAGCAGTTCTTC. V is TRBV5-1 and J is TRBJ2-1, with no clear D. V gave up 5 bases and J gave up 5 bases, with 8 bases separating them. Per the germline V gene, CDR1 is SGHRS and CDR2 is YFSETQ. The CDR3 totals 12 residues. The entire variable domain, with the rest obtained from reference TRBV5-1 and TRBJ2-1, is as follows: KAGVTQTPRYLIKTRGQQVTLSCSPISGHRSVSWYQQTPGQGLQFLFEYFSETQRNKGNFPGRFSGRQFSNSRSEMNVSTLELGDSALYLCASSHDDNEQFFGPGTRLTVL.

This rearrangement joins TRBV7-9 to TRBJ2-1; D not resolved. The CDR3 runs to 18 residues. Germline V gene sequence: CDR1 SEHNR, CDR2 FQNEAQ (reference sequence). V was cut by 2 bases and J by 0 bases, with 17 bases left in between. The CDR3 region has the DNA TGTGCCAGCAGCTTAAATTTTATAAGGAGAAGCTCCTACAATGAGCAGTTCTTC. It encodes CASSLNFIRRSSYNEQFF.

The genes are TRBV5-1 and TRBJ1-2; D possibly corresponds to TRBD1 (6 bases). The ends were cut back, 4 bases at V and 0 bases at J, with 13 bases in the middle. Germline lookup yields CDR1 SGHRS and CDR2 YFSETQ. The CDR3 runs to 15 residues. DNA for the CDR3: TGCGCCAGCAGCGCGACAGGTGTCCCTAACTATGGCTACACCTTC. It codes for CASSATGVPNYGYTF.

This chain connects TRBV5-4 to TRBJ2-2; D is possibly TRBD2 (5 bases). Trimming cost V 3 bases and J 5 bases, with 5 bases left between them. Germline lookup yields CDR1 SGHNT and CDR2 YYREEE (reference sequence). CDR3 length equals 12 residues. CDR3 sequence: CASSWETGELFF. The CDR3 nucleotides read TGTGCCAGCAGCTGGGAGACCGGGGAGCTGTTTTTT.

The chain carries TRBV4-1 and TRBJ2-1, with TRBD2 identical over 8 bases. The germline gives CDR1 MGHRA, CDR2 YSYEKL. With V trimmed by 0 bases and J by 0 bases, 10 bases remained unmatched. The CDR3 is 19 amino acids. The CDR3 DNA follows: TGCGCCAGCAGCCAAGATGGGAGCGGGGGTTTAAGCTCCTACAATGAGCAGTTCTTC. Its translation is CASSQDGSGGLSSYNEQFF.

This chain joins TRBV28 and TRBJ2-2; 8 bases align to TRBD2. Germline CDR1 MDHEN, CDR2 SYDVKM. The CDR3 is 15 amino acids. Unmatched junction bases numbered 8, after V lost 6 bases and J lost 5 bases. This CDR3 reads CASSGGLGGTGELFF. The CDR3 DNA is TGTGCCAGCAGCGGGGGACTAGGCGGGACCGGGGAGCTGTTTTTT. Together with reference TRBV28 and TRBJ2-2, the CDR3 gives the full variable domain: DVKVTQSSRYLVKRTGEKVFLECVQDMDHENMFWYRQDPGLGLRLIYFSYDVKMKEKGDIPEGYSVSREKKERFSLILESASTNQTSMYLCASSGGLGGTGELFFGEGSRLTVL.

In DNA, the CDR3 is TGTGCCAGCAGTCCCCGACAGAATAATTCACCCCTCCACTTT. It codes for CASSPRQNNSPLHF. The chain employs TRBV6-5 and TRBJ1-6, with D maybe TRBD1 (5 bases). V dropped 5 bases and J dropped 5 bases, with 10 bases sitting between them. The CDR3 sequence is 14 residues long. CDR1 and CDR2 from the germline V gene are MNHEY and SVGAGI.

The genes are TRBV19 and TRBJ1-3; D not certain. The V gene's germline CDR1 is LNHDA and CDR2 SQIVND (reference sequence). The V end lost 0 bases, the J end lost 3 bases, and 6 bases lay between the germline ends. The CDR3 sequence is 14 residues long. The CDR3 DNA is TGTGCCAGTAGTATAGAAGGACTTGGAAACACCATATATTTT. Translation: CASSIEGLGNTIYF.

The rearrangement links TRBV5-1 to TRBJ1-3; TRBD1 aligns across 8 bases. V was pared by 4 bases and J by 8 bases, with 5 bases of the junction left unmatched. The germline V gene encodes CDR1 SGHRS and CDR2 YFSETQ. The CDR3 spans 13 residues. The CDR3 sequence: CASSLDREDTIYF. The CDR3 nucleotides read TGCGCCAGCAGCCTGGACAGGGAAGACACCATATATTTT.

The genes are TRBV10-3 and TRBJ2-3, with 7 bases fitting TRBD2. Germline V gene lookup returns CDR1 ENHRY and CDR2 SYGVKD. CDR3 length: 14 amino acids. V shed 11 bases, J shed 2 bases, and the junction held 10 bases outside the gene matches. The DNA of the CDR3 is TGTGCCTCAACATCTAGCGGATTCACAGATACGCAGTATTTT. Amino acids: CASTSSGFTDTQYF.

The J gene is TRBJ2-5, the V gene TRBV18; 11 positions agree with TRBD1. The germline V gene has CDR1 KGHSH and CDR2 LQKENI. V lost 3 bases, J lost 2 bases, and 11 bases stayed unmatched. There are 18 residues in the CDR3. CDR3 DNA: TGTGCCAGCTCACCTAACTATGGGGACAGGGGGATTCAAGAGACCCAGTACTTC. It encodes CASSPNYGDRGIQETQYF.